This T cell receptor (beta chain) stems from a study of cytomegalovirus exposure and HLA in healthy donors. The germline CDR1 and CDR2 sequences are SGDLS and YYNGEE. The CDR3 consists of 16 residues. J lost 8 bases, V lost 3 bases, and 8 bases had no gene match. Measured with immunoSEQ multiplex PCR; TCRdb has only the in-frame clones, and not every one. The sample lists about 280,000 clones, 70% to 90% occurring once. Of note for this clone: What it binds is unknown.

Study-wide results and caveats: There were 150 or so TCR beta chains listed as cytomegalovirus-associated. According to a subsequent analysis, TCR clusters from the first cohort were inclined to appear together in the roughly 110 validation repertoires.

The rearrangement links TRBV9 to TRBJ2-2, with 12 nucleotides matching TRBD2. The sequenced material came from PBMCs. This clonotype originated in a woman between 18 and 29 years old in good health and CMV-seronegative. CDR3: CASSASSGRASGELFF. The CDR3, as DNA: TGTGCCAGCAGCGCCTCTAGCGGGAGGGCCTCGGGGGAGCTGTTTTTT.